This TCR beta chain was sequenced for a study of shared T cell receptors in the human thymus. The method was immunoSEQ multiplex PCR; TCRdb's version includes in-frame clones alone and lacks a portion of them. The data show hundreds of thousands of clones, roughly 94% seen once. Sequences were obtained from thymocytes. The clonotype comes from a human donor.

The DNA of the CDR3 is TGTGCCAGCAGTTTAACCCCAGATACGCAGTATTTT. Translating it yields CASSLTPDTQYF. This rearrangement joins TRBV27 to TRBJ2-3, with unresolved D. Germline V gene sequence: CDR1 MNHEY, CDR2 SMNVEV (reference sequence). CDR3 size: 12 residues. V shed 2 bases and J shed 4 bases, with 4 bases lying between them.